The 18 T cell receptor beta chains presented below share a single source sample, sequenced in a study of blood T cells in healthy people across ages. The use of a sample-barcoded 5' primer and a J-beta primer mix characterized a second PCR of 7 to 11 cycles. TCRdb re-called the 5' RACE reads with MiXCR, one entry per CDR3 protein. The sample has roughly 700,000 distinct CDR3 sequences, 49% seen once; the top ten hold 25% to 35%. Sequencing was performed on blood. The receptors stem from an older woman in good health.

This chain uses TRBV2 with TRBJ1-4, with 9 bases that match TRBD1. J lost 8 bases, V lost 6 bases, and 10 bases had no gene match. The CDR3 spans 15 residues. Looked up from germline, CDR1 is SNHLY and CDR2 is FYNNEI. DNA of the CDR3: TGTGCCAGCAGGGACAGGGGCCGCACAGAGGAAAAACTGTTTTTT. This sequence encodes CASRDRGRTEEKLFF.

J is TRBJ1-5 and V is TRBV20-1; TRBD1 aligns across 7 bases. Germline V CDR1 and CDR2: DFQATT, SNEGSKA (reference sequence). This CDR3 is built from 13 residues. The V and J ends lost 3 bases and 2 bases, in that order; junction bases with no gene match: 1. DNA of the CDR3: TGCAGTGCTAGGGGGACAGGCAATCAGCCCCAGCATTTT. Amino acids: CSARGTGNQPQHF.

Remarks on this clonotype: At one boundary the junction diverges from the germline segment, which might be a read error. As DNA, the CDR3 is TGTGCCAGCAGCGACTCGACAGAGATCCAGTACTTC. It is translated as CASSDSTEIQYF. The rearrangement joins TRBV14 to TRBJ2-5; D possibly corresponds to TRBD1 (5 bases). Germline assignment: CDR1 SGHDN and CDR2 FVKESK. CDR3 length equals 12 residues.

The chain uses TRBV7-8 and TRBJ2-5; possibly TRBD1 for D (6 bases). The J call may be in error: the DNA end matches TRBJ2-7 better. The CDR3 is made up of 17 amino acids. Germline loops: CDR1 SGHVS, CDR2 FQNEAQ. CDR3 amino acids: CASSLVATVTGLYEQYF. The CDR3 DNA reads TGTGCCAGCAGCTTAGTTGCGACCGTGACAGGACTCTACGAGCAGTACTTC.

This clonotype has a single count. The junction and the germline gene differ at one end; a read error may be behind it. CDR3 loop: CASSLGAYNTETQYF. The DNA of the CDR3 is TGCGCCAGCAGCTTGGGAGCATACAACACAGAGACGCAGTATTTT. This chain links TRBV5-1 with TRBJ2-3; D unclear. The CDR3 is 15 amino acids. Per germline, CDR1 SGHRS and CDR2 YFSETQ.

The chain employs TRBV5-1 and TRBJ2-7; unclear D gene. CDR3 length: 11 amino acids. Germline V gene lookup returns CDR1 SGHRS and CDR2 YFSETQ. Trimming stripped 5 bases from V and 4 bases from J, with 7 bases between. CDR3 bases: TGCGCCAGCAGAAAGGATTACGAGCAGTACTTC. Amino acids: CASRKDYEQYF.

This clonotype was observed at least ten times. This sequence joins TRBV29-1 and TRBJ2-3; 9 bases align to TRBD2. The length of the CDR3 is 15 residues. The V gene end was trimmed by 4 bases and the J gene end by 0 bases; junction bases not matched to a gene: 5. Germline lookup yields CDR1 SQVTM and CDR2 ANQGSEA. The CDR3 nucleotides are TGCAGCGTTGTTCTAGCGGGACCTAGCACAGATACGCAGTATTTT. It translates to CSVVLAGPSTDTQYF.

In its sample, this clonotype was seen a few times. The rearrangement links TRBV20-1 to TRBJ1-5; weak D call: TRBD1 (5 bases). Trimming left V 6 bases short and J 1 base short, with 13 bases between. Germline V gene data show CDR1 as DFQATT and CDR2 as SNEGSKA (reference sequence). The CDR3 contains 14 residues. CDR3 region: CSARAGVSNQPQHF. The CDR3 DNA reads TGCAGTGCCCGGGCGGGGGTAAGCAATCAGCCCCAGCATTTT.

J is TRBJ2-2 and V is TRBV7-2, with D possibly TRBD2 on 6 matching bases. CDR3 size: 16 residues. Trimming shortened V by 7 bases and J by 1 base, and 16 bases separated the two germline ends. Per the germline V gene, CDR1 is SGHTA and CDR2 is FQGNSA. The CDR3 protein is CASILGAGMNTGELFF. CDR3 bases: TGTGCCAGCATCCTAGGGGCGGGAATGAACACCGGGGAGCTGTTTTTT.

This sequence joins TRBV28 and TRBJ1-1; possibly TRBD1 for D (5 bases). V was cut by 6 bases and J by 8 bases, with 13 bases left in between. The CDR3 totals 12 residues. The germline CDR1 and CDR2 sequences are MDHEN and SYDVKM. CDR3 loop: CASSLIRGEAFF. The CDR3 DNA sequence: TGTGCCAGCAGCTTAATCCGGGGGGAAGCTTTCTTT.

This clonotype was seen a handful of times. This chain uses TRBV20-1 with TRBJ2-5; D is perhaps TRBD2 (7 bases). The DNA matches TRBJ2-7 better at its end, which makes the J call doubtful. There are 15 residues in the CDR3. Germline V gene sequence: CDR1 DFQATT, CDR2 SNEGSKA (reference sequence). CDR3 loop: CSASYAGAVNYEQYF. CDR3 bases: TGCAGTGCTAGCTACGCGGGGGCCGTGAACTACGAGCAGTACTTC.

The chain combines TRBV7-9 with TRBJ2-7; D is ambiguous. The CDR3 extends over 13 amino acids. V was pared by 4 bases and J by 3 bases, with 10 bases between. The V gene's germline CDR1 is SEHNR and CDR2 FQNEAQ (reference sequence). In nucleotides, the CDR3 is TGTGCCAGCAGCTCCTACAGATACTACGAGCAGTACTTC. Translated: CASSSYRYYEQYF.

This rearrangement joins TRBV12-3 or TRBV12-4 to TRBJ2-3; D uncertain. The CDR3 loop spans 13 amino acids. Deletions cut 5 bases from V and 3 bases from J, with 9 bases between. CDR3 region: CASSLRLTDTQYF. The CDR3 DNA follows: TGTGCCAGCAGTCTTCGACTTACAGATACGCAGTATTTT.

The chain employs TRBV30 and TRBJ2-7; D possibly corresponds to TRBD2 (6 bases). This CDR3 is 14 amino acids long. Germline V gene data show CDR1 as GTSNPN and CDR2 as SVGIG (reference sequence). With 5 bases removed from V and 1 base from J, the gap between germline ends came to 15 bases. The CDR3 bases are TGTGCCTGGGTCCGGGACTTTACGTCCTACGAGCAGTACTTC. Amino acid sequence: CAWVRDFTSYEQYF. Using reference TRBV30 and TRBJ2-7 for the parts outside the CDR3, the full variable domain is SQTIHQWPATLVQPVGSPLSLECTVEGTSNPNLYWYRQAAGRGLQLLFYSVGIGQISSEVPQNLSASRPQDRQFILSSKKLLLSDSGFYLCAWVRDFTSYEQYFGPGTRLTVT.

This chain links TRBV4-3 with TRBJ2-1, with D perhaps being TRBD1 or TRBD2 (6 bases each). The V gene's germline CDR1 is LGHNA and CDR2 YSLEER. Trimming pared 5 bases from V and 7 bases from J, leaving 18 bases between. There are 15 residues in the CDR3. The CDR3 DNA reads TGCGCCAGCAGCTGGGGGGCAGGGTGGGGTAATGAGCAGTTCTTC. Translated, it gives CASSWGAGWGNEQFF.

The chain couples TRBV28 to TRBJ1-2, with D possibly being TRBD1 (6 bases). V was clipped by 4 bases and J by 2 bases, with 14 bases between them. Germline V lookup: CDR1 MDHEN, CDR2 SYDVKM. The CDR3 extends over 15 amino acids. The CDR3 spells CASSSPPDSNYGYTF. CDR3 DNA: TGTGCCAGCAGTTCCCCCCCGGACAGCAACTATGGCTACACCTTC.

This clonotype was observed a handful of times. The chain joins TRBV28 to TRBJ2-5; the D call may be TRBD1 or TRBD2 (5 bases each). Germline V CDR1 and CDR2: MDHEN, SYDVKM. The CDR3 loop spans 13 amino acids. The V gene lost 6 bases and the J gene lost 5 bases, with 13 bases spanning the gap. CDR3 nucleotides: TGTGCCAGCAGGAACAGGTGGAGGGAGACCCAGTACTTC. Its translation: CASRNRWRETQYF.

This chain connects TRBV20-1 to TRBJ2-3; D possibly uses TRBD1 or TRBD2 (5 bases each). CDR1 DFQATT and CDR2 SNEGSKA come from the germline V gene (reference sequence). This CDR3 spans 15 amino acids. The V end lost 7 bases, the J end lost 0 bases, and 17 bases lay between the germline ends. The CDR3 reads CSEADITHSTDTQYF. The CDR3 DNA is TGCAGTGAAGCGGACATCACCCATAGCACAGATACGCAGTATTTT.